These 8 T cell receptor beta chains came from one sample sequenced in a study of blood T cells in healthy people across ages. Using a J-beta primer mix together with a sample-barcoded 5' primer, a second PCR was run for roughly 7 to 11 cycles. TCRdb itself ran the 5' RACE reads through MiXCR, one entry per CDR3 protein. The sample lists 550,000 to 650,000 distinct CDR3 sequences; roughly a quarter were seen once. The data also belong to a second study, concerning T cells of mothers and their children.

Source material: blood. The source is a boy younger than 10 in good health.

Here the CDR3 DNA reads TGTGCCAGCAGTTTCAGTTTCCCTTTTAGCTCCTACGAGCAGTACTTC. It encodes CASSFSFPFSSYEQYF. The gene calls are TRBV12-3 or TRBV12-4 and TRBJ2-7; D ambiguous. The ends were cut back, 3 bases at V and 0 bases at J, with 15 bases in the middle. The CDR3 has 16 residues.

This clonotype was observed a handful of times. The V gene is TRBV5-1, the J gene TRBJ2-7, with 7 nucleotides matching TRBD1. Germline CDR1 is SGHRS and CDR2 is YFSETQ. V gave up 0 bases and J gave up 0 bases; unmatched junction bases: 3. This CDR3 has 15 residues. CDR3 sequence reads: CASSLGRDSSYEQYF. CDR3 sequence (DNA): TGCGCCAGCAGCTTGGGACGGGACAGCTCCTACGAGCAGTACTTC.

The sample holds many counts of this clonotype. The V gene is TRBV29-1, the J gene TRBJ1-2, with a weak D call TRBD1 (5 bases). In germline, CDR1 is SQVTM, CDR2 ANQGSEA. The CDR3 length is 13 residues. The V end was cut by 2 bases, the J end by 3 bases, with 10 bases between. This chain's CDR3 is CSVEWRGDYGYTF. CDR3 nucleotides: TGCAGCGTTGAATGGAGAGGGGACTATGGCTACACCTTC.

The chain is built from TRBV7-2 and TRBJ2-5, with 10 positions matching TRBD2. TRBJ2-1 matches the DNA end more closely, so the J call is doubtful. The CDR3 has 15 amino acids. CDR1 is SGHTA and CDR2 is FQGNSA in the germline V gene. CDR3 region: CASSISGRSSNEQFF. CDR3 sequence (DNA): TGTGCCAGCAGCATTAGCGGGAGGAGTAGCAATGAGCAGTTCTTC.

A remark on this clonotype: At one of its ends the junction is not consistent with the germline gene, which may arise from a read error. The chain has TRBV9 and TRBJ2-5, with 7 bases aligning to TRBD1. Germline V gives CDR1 SGDLS, CDR2 YYNGEE. CDR3 length: 15 amino acids. This CDR3 is CASSFRQGSQGTQYF. Written as DNA, the CDR3 is TGTGCCAGCAGCTTCCGACAGGGATCCCAAGGGACCCAGTACTTC.

The sample holds many counts of this clonotype. The chain couples TRBV2 to TRBJ2-4, with D unclear. CDR1 is SNHLY, CDR2 FYNNEI, per germline. The V and J ends lost 8 bases and 6 bases respectively, with 11 bases between them. The CDR3 extends over 12 amino acids. CDR3 loop: CASGRSPNIQYF. The CDR3 DNA follows: TGTGCCAGCGGTCGGTCCCCAAACATTCAGTACTTC.

This chain joins TRBV24-1 and TRBJ2-3, with D unresolved. This CDR3 contains 13 residues. Trimming removed 8 bases from V and 0 bases from J, with 8 bases in between. CDR1 and CDR2 (germline): KGHDR, SFDVKD. The chain's CDR3 is CATTDPSTDTQYF. The CDR3, as DNA: TGTGCCACCACGGATCCTAGCACAGATACGCAGTATTTT.

Concerning this clonotype itself: One junction end disagrees with the germline gene, perhaps due to a read error. This chain links TRBV15 with TRBJ1-5; D is uncertain. This CDR3 comprises 17 residues. Germline-derived CDR1 and CDR2 are LNHNV and YYDKDF (reference sequence). CDR3 region: CATSRDQWSLRGQPPHF. CDR3 bases: TGTGCCACCAGCAGAGATCAGTGGTCTCTTCGGGGTCAGCCCCCGCATTTT.